A single sample gave rise to the 18 T cell receptor beta chains below, sequenced in a study of post-analysis software for immune sequencing data. The study, taken as a whole, reports: A handful of TRBV segments occurring more often in patients than controls included TRBV5-6, TRBV5-1 and TRBV20-1.

TCR beta cDNA libraries had unique molecular identifiers. TCRdb processed the PCR reads anew with MiXCR; each CDR3 protein has one entry. Seen here are about 820,000 distinct CDR3 sequences, 53% observed once, and the top ten hold about 4.5%. Antigen specificity for these receptors is unknown. The sequencing input was blood. These TCRs come from a girl between 5 and 17 years old with multiple sclerosis.

This rearrangement joins TRBV9 to TRBJ1-2, with D possibly TRBD1 on 5 matching bases. V lost 0 bases to trimming and J lost 4 bases, with 13 bases between them. The germline gives CDR1 SGDLS, CDR2 YYNGEE. The length of the CDR3 is 15 residues. CDR3 sequence: CASSVAGGQAYGYTF. The CDR3 DNA reads as TGTGCCAGCAGCGTAGCCGGGGGTCAGGCCTATGGCTACACCTTC.

This clonotype was recorded a few times. The chain recombines TRBV5-5 with TRBJ2-7; D possibly uses TRBD1 or TRBD2 (5 bases each). The germline V gene encodes CDR1 SGHKS and CDR2 YYEKEE (reference sequence). V lost 4 bases, J lost 1 base, and 15 bases lay in between. There are 15 residues in the CDR3. CDR3 coding DNA: TGTGCCAGCAGCCTTAGGGACGGCAAATCCTACGAGCAGTACTTC. Translation gives CASSLRDGKSYEQYF.

The chain is built from TRBV20-1 and TRBJ2-4; D is unclear. The V and J ends lost 3 bases and 0 bases respectively, with 9 bases between them. CDR1 is DFQATT and CDR2 is SNEGSKA in the germline V gene (reference sequence). The CDR3 runs to 14 residues. The CDR3 nucleotides read TGCAGTGCTAGCCCATTGGTAGCCAAAAACATTCAGTACTTC. This codes for CSASPLVAKNIQYF.

The chain combines TRBV7-9 with TRBJ2-5; no reliable D call. CDR3 length: 14 amino acids. Germline V lookup: CDR1 SEHNR, CDR2 FQNEAQ (reference sequence). V was shortened by 1 base and J by 0 bases, with 6 bases between the two germline ends. CDR3 nucleotide sequence: TGTGCCAGCAGCTTAGAGGCGTACCAAGAGACCCAGTACTTC. Translating gives CASSLEAYQETQYF.

The rearrangement links TRBV20-1 to TRBJ2-1; D gene uncertain. The V gene lost 3 bases and the J gene lost 0 bases, with 18 bases spanning the gap. Germline CDR1 reads DFQATT; CDR2 reads SNEGSKA (reference sequence). This CDR3 has 17 amino acids. The CDR3 protein is CSASLQAFTSSYNEQFF. As DNA, the CDR3 is TGCAGTGCTAGTTTGCAGGCTTTTACAAGCTCCTACAATGAGCAGTTCTTC.

This clonotype was recorded once. The chain is built from TRBV20-1 and TRBJ2-7; D is perhaps TRBD1 or TRBD2 (7 bases each). Trimming took 3 bases from V and 5 from J, leaving 17 bases between them. The CDR3 has 14 amino acids. Per the germline V gene, CDR1 is DFQATT and CDR2 is SNEGSKA (reference sequence). The CDR3 here is CSARGEAGGDEQYF. In DNA form, the CDR3 reads TGCAGTGCTAGGGGTGAGGCAGGGGGGGACGAGCAGTACTTC.

This chain links TRBV5-1 with TRBJ1-2, with D perhaps TRBD1 (5 bases). V was clipped by 0 bases and J by 6 bases, with 12 bases between them. The CDR3 sequence is 14 residues long. Per germline, CDR1 SGHRS and CDR2 YFSETQ. CDR3 in amino acids: CASSLGRGTDGYTF. As DNA, the CDR3 is TGCGCCAGCAGCTTGGGTAGGGGTACGGATGGCTACACCTTC. Drawing the rest from reference TRBV5-1 and TRBJ1-2, the complete variable domain is KAGVTQTPRYLIKTRGQQVTLSCSPISGHRSVSWYQQTPGQGLQFLFEYFSETQRNKGNFPGRFSGRQFSNSRSEMNVSTLELGDSALYLCASSLGRGTDGYTFGSGTRLTVV.

This clonotype was recorded a few times. The chain combines TRBV29-1 with TRBJ2-7, with TRBD2 matching over 9 bases. Per germline, CDR1 SQVTM and CDR2 ANQGSEA. The CDR3 is 15 residues long. After removal of 6 bases from V and 2 bases from J, the junction contained 11 bases not matched to a gene. CDR3 in DNA: TGCAGCGTGGGCCTTTATAGCGGGGGAGCCTACGAGCAGTACTTC. Translation gives CSVGLYSGGAYEQYF.

In this sample, this clonotype turned up once. V and J are TRBV6-5 and TRBJ2-1; 7 bases match TRBD2. The end of the DNA fits TRBJ2-7 better, so the J call may be wrong. The germline CDR1 and CDR2 sequences are MNHEY and SVGAGI. CDR3 size: 16 residues. The CDR3 nucleotides read TGTGCCAGCAGTTACTCGTATCCGGGAGGCTCCTACGAGCAGTACTTC. It is translated as CASSYSYPGGSYEQYF.

On this clonotype itself: A much larger clone differs by one base, so this may be a read error. The CDR3: CAGSSVPGGRAYEQYF. In DNA, the CDR3 is TGTGCCGGCAGCTCTGTTCCGGGCGGGAGAGCTTACGAGCAGTACTTC. The rearrangement joins TRBV5-6 to TRBJ2-1; 7 bases are shared with TRBD2. The J call may be incorrect, as the DNA end agrees better with TRBJ2-7. This CDR3 has 16 residues. The V gene's germline CDR1 is SGHDT and CDR2 YYEEEE.

This clonotype was found a few times. This chain links TRBV29-1 with TRBJ2-5; 7 positions match TRBD1. The V and J ends lost 7 bases and 4 bases, in that order; junction bases with no gene match: 9. In germline, CDR1 is SQVTM, CDR2 ANQGSEA. This CDR3 region has 13 residues. The CDR3: CSGRQGEGETQYF. DNA for the CDR3: TGCAGCGGCCGACAGGGAGAGGGAGAGACCCAGTACTTC.

V and J are TRBV6-2 or TRBV6-3 and TRBJ1-5, with D possibly being TRBD1 (5 bases). Germline V gene data show CDR1 as MNHEY and CDR2 as SVGEGT. Trimming took 2 bases from V and 6 from J, leaving 11 bases between them. CDR3 length: 14 residues. Written as DNA, the CDR3 is TGTGCCAGCAGTTACGGGGGGAGGGGTCAGCCCCAGCATTTT. This gives the protein CASSYGGRGQPQHF.

This clonotype occurred a few times. The chain has TRBV20-1 and TRBJ2-3; 12 positions match TRBD2. From germline, CDR1 is DFQATT and CDR2 SNEGSKA (reference sequence). V lost 6 bases to trimming and J lost 3 bases; unmatched junction nucleotides: 10. This CDR3 has 16 residues. In DNA form, the CDR3 reads TGCAGTGCCTTTACCCCGACTAGCGGGGGAACAGATACGCAGTATTTT. Its protein is CSAFTPTSGGTDTQYF.

This clonotype was found once. An end of the junction differs from the germline gene, which may be a read error. V and J are TRBV4-1 and TRBJ2-1; no definite D call. Germline loops: CDR1 MGHRA, CDR2 YSYEKL. The CDR3 has 16 amino acids. The CDR3 region has the DNA TGCGCCCGCAGCCAAGTTAACATGATTTCCTACAATGAGCAGTTCTTC. Protein sequence: CARSQVNMISYNEQFF.

The chain carries TRBV15 and TRBJ1-6, with 7 positions matching TRBD1. The CDR3 consists of 16 residues. Trimming cost V 4 bases and J 10 bases; bases outside gene matches: 13. Germline CDR1 LNHNV, CDR2 YYDKDF (reference sequence). The CDR3 DNA follows: TGTGCCACCAGCACCCTTGTTCGGCAGGGGGGATCACCCCTCCACTTT. This sequence encodes CATSTLVRQGGSPLHF.

This chain uses TRBV7-9 with TRBJ2-1; D is uncertain. The V gene lost 3 bases and the J gene lost 5 bases, with 8 bases spanning the gap. The germline gives CDR1 SEHNR, CDR2 FQNEAQ (reference sequence). The CDR3 extends over 13 amino acids. The CDR3 protein is CASSFVQHNEQFF. CDR3 nucleotides: TGTGCCAGCAGCTTTGTACAGCACAATGAGCAGTTCTTC.

This chain uses TRBV9 with TRBJ2-1; TRBD1 aligns across 11 bases. Germline V gene data show CDR1 as SGDLS and CDR2 as YYNGEE. J was trimmed by 2 bases and V by 3 bases; bases with no gene match: 4. The CDR3 totals 16 residues. CDR3 in amino acids: CASSAGTGGAYNEQFF. The CDR3 DNA follows: TGTGCCAGCAGCGCGGGGACAGGGGGGGCCTACAATGAGCAGTTCTTC.

This clonotype appeared once. The chain combines TRBV9 with TRBJ2-2, with a tentative D call TRBD2 (6 bases). The ends were cut back, 4 bases at V and 6 bases at J, with 16 bases in the middle. The CDR3 is 15 residues long. The germline V gene encodes CDR1 SGDLS and CDR2 YYNGEE. The CDR3 reads CASSLHPGLAGELFF. CDR3 bases: TGTGCCAGCAGCCTCCATCCGGGACTGGCCGGGGAGCTGTTTTTT.